The 24 T cell receptor beta chains presented below share a single source sample, sequenced in a study of shared clonotypes between healthy human individuals. Some clones are missing from TCRdb's copy, which holds only in-frame ones; the method was immunoSEQ multiplex PCR. The data hold more than 1 million clones, with around 78% observed a single time. Sequenced material: memory CD4+ T cells from PBMCs. Subset described: CD45RA-negative fraction. These receptors originate from a man aged 18 to 29 in good health. Some clones in this sample may be carry-over from other donors' samples.

The rearrangement links TRBV5-1 to TRBJ2-7, with TRBD2 matching over 8 bases. The J segment lost 4 bases and the V segment lost 4 bases, leaving 10 bases of the junction unmatched. The CDR3 is 15 amino acids. Germline V gene data show CDR1 as SGHRS and CDR2 as YFSETQ. As DNA, the CDR3 is TGCGCCAGCAGCATAGGACTAGCATCCATATACGAGCAGTACTTC. It yields the protein CASSIGLASIYEQYF.

The V call is TRBV5-1, the J call TRBJ2-5, with a weak D call TRBD1 (6 bases). V was cut by 3 bases and J by 3 bases, with 15 bases left in between. Germline values: CDR1 SGHRS, CDR2 YFSETQ. The CDR3 is 15 residues long. The chain's CDR3 is CASSSLTGIEETQYF. In DNA form, the CDR3 reads TGCGCCAGCAGCTCCTTAACAGGGATAGAAGAGACCCAGTACTTC.

The chain is built from TRBV7-2 and TRBJ1-2; D remains unclear. The CDR3 loop spans 16 amino acids. V was clipped by 1 base and J by 6 bases, with 18 bases between them. Germline CDR1 and CDR2: SGHTA and FQGNSA. The CDR3 DNA reads as TGTGCCAGCAGCTTAGTTCATCGACTTACCCTAAATGGCTACACCTTC. As protein: CASSLVHRLTLNGYTF.

This chain links TRBV4-3 with TRBJ2-1; 10 bases fit TRBD2. The CDR3 is made up of 15 amino acids. With 2 bases clipped from V and 13 bases from J, the junction kept 11 bases outside the gene matches. Looked up from germline, CDR1 is LGHNA and CDR2 is YSLEER. CDR3 nucleotides: TGCGCCAGCAGCCAACCGGGGGAACTAGCGGGATCCCAGTTCTTC. The encoded protein is CASSQPGELAGSQFF.

The chain has TRBV5-1 and TRBJ2-5; TRBD2 aligns across 9 bases. The CDR3 totals 17 residues. Germline CDR1 reads SGHRS; CDR2 reads YFSETQ. The junction had 8 bases not matched to a gene; V was cut back by 0 bases and J by 2 bases. The CDR3 sequence: CASSLEAGGPSQETQYF. The CDR3 DNA reads TGCGCCAGCAGCTTGGAAGCGGGAGGCCCTTCACAAGAGACCCAGTACTTC. Looking up the rest from reference TRBV5-1 and TRBJ2-5 gives the full variable domain: KAGVTQTPRYLIKTRGQQVTLSCSPISGHRSVSWYQQTPGQGLQFLFEYFSETQRNKGNFPGRFSGRQFSNSRSEMNVSTLELGDSALYLCASSLEAGGPSQETQYFGPGTRLLVL.

V is TRBV7-2 and J is TRBJ1-5; D remains unclear. Trimming removed 5 bases at V and 4 bases at J, with 9 bases between. The V gene's germline CDR1 is SGHTA and CDR2 FQGNSA. This CDR3 comprises 13 residues. The CDR3 sequence is CASSPDPNQPQHF. The CDR3 DNA sequence: TGTGCCAGCAGCCCGGACCCTAATCAGCCCCAGCATTTT.

The chain is built from TRBV29-1 and TRBJ1-1; a weak D match, TRBD1 (5 bases). The CDR3 totals 10 residues. Trimming shortened V by 7 bases and J by 6 bases, and 9 bases separated the two germline ends. Germline V gene sequence: CDR1 SQVTM, CDR2 ANQGSEA. The CDR3 DNA reads as TGCAGCGCCGGGACGTCTGAAGCTTTCTTT. Its protein product is CSAGTSEAFF.

J is TRBJ2-1 and V is TRBV14; 7 bases agree with TRBD2. Germline CDR1 reads SGHDN; CDR2 reads FVKESK. This CDR3 is 15 amino acids long. The ends lost 4 bases at V and 8 bases at J; junction bases unmatched: 11. In DNA form, the CDR3 reads TGTGCCAGCAGCCCCGTGGAGCGGGGTTACTATGAGCAGTTCTTC. Its translation is CASSPVERGYYEQFF.

The J gene is TRBJ1-6, the V gene TRBV19; no reliable D call. The CDR3 contains 12 residues. Trimming removed 5 bases at V and 7 bases at J, with 6 bases between. Germline CDR1 LNHDA, CDR2 SQIVND (reference sequence). The CDR3 here is CASSPRNSPLHF. The CDR3 bases are TGTGCCAGTAGTCCACGAAATTCACCCCTCCACTTT. The variable domain in full, completed from reference TRBV19 and TRBJ1-6, reads DGGITQSPKYLFRKEGQNVTLSCEQNLNHDAMYWYRQDPGQGLRLIYYSQIVNDFQKGDIAEGYSVSREKKESFPLTVTSAQKNPTAFYLCASSPRNSPLHFGNGTRLTVT.

In its sample, this clone was seen once. The chain couples TRBV9 to TRBJ2-5; TRBD2 is a possible D gene (7 bases). CDR3 length equals 14 residues. V lost 4 bases to trimming and J lost 5 bases, with 15 bases between them. CDR1 and CDR2 (germline): SGDLS, YYNGEE. CDR3 bases: TGTGCCAGCAGCTTACTAGGGGGGGAGGAGACCCAGTACTTC. The encoded protein is CASSLLGGEETQYF.

V usage is TRBV5-8 and J usage is TRBJ1-4; D is undetermined. The V gene's germline CDR1 is SGHTS and CDR2 YDEGEE. CDR3 length equals 15 residues. The V end was cut by 0 bases, the J end by 4 bases, with 10 bases between. The CDR3 loop is CASSLGSTFNEKLFF. DNA of the CDR3: TGTGCCAGCAGCTTGGGAAGTACCTTTAATGAAAAACTGTTTTTT. Looking up the rest from reference TRBV5-8 and TRBJ1-4 gives the full variable domain: EAGVTQSPTHLIKTRGQQATLRCSPISGHTSVYWYQQALGLGLQFLLWYDEGEERNRGNFPPRFSGRQFPNYSSELNVNALELEDSALYLCASSLGSTFNEKLFFGSGTQLSVL.

The V and J genes are TRBV21-1 and TRBJ1-2; TRBD1, as called in the table, went unchecked against the DNA. TRBV21-1 is a listed pseudogene. The CDR3 extends over 13 amino acids. CDR3 sequence: CASSEKDRVGYTF. DNA of the CDR3: TGTGCCAGCAGCGAAAAGGACAGGGTTGGCTACACCTTC.

CDR3 DNA: TGTGCCAGCAGCCAGGACAGGGGGACCGGGGCCAACGTCCTGACTTTC. It encodes CASSQDRGTGANVLTF. The chain has TRBV7-3 and TRBJ2-6, with 10 bases matching TRBD1. Germline assignment: CDR1 SGHTA and CDR2 FQGTGA. V shed 5 bases, J shed 4 bases, and the junction held 5 bases outside the gene matches. CDR3 size: 16 residues.

The chain couples TRBV7-2 to TRBJ2-1; D gene unclear. V was shortened by 0 bases and J by 15 bases, with 15 bases between the two germline ends. The V gene's germline CDR1 is SGHTA and CDR2 FQGNSA. The CDR3 sequence is 13 residues long. CDR3 residues: CASSLAPGVDRFF. CDR3 in DNA: TGTGCCAGCAGCTTAGCCCCTGGAGTAGATCGGTTCTTC.

The chain recombines TRBV7-9 with TRBJ2-7; tentatively, D is TRBD1 (7 bases). Trimming pared 5 bases from V and 3 bases from J, leaving 14 bases between. The CDR3 is 14 amino acids. Germline assignment: CDR1 SEHNR and CDR2 FQNEAQ (reference sequence). This chain's CDR3 is CASSLQGGFYEQYF. CDR3 in DNA: TGTGCCAGCAGCCTCCAGGGGGGCTTCTACGAGCAGTACTTC.

To note about this clone: A much bigger clone sits one base away, suggesting this may be a read error. Other DNA sequences of this sample code for an identical CDR3. The CDR3 DNA reads as TGCGCCAGCAGCCTGGGACAGGGGTACTACGAGCAGTACTTC. Translated: CASSLGQGYYEQYF. This chain connects TRBV5-1 to TRBJ2-7, with TRBD1 identical over 10 bases. CDR1 is SGHRS and CDR2 is YFSETQ in the germline V gene. CDR3 length equals 14 residues. Trimming at V came to 4 bases and at J to 3 bases, leaving 4 bases not matched to a gene. The entire variable domain, with the rest obtained from reference TRBV5-1 and TRBJ2-7, is as follows: KAGVTQTPRYLIKTRGQQVTLSCSPISGHRSVSWYQQTPGQGLQFLFEYFSETQRNKGNFPGRFSGRQFSNSRSEMNVSTLELGDSALYLCASSLGQGYYEQYFGPGTRLTVT.

This clone was observed a handful of times. The chain's CDR3 is CSVAFNRGATEAFF. As DNA, the CDR3 is TGCAGCGTTGCTTTTAACAGGGGTGCCACTGAAGCTTTCTTT. The chain links TRBV29-1 to TRBJ1-1, with 7 bases lining up with TRBD1. Germline lookup yields CDR1 SQVTM and CDR2 ANQGSEA. The J segment lost 4 bases and the V segment lost 4 bases, leaving 9 bases of the junction unmatched. CDR3 size: 14 residues.

This chain connects TRBV5-1 to TRBJ2-7; a weak D match, TRBD2 (5 bases). Trimming cost V 2 bases and J 2 bases, with 14 bases left between them. Per the germline V gene, CDR1 is SGHRS and CDR2 is YFSETQ. This CDR3 is 15 amino acids long. The CDR3 region is CASSFGVAVTYEQYF. CDR3 DNA sequence: TGCGCCAGCAGCTTCGGGGTGGCGGTTACCTACGAGCAGTACTTC. The variable domain in full, with the rest retrieved from reference TRBV5-1 and TRBJ2-7, is KAGVTQTPRYLIKTRGQQVTLSCSPISGHRSVSWYQQTPGQGLQFLFEYFSETQRNKGNFPGRFSGRQFSNSRSEMNVSTLELGDSALYLCASSFGVAVTYEQYFGPGTRLTVT.

The rearrangement joins TRBV5-6 to TRBJ2-1, with 14 bases matching TRBD2. V dropped 0 bases and J dropped 9; count of bases not matched to a gene: 14. This CDR3 contains 19 residues. Germline CDR1 reads SGHDT; CDR2 reads YYEEEE. CDR3 residues: CASSLADLGLAGEWGEQFF. For the CDR3, the DNA is TGTGCCAGCAGCTTGGCAGATCTGGGACTAGCGGGAGAGTGGGGTGAGCAGTTCTTC.

The chain joins TRBV5-1 to TRBJ2-5, with a possible D match to TRBD1 (5 bases). This CDR3 spans 13 amino acids. Germline assignment: CDR1 SGHRS and CDR2 YFSETQ. V shed 3 bases and J shed 5 bases, with 11 bases lying between them. The CDR3 DNA is TGCGCCAGCAGCTCCCAGGGTTACGAGACCCAGTACTTC. Translation gives CASSSQGYETQYF.

CDR3 nucleotide sequence: TGTGCCAGCGAACTAGGGGGTAGCGGGTCCCCCTACGAGCAGTACTTC. This translates into CASELGGSGSPYEQYF. V and J are TRBV7-2 and TRBJ2-7; tentatively, D is TRBD2 (7 bases). V lost 8 bases and J 2 bases, leaving 22 bases between the germline ends. CDR3 size: 16 residues. CDR1 SGHTA and CDR2 FQGNSA come from the germline V gene.

J is TRBJ1-5 and V is TRBV19; 10 nucleotides agree with TRBD1. The CDR3 spans 16 residues. Trimming cost V 7 bases and J 6 bases; bases outside gene matches: 12. Germline CDR1 LNHDA, CDR2 SQIVND (reference sequence). The CDR3 DNA follows: TGTGCCAGTACCCCCCCCGACAGGGGGCTCGGTCAGCCCCAGCATTTT. This codes for CASTPPDRGLGQPQHF.

The rearrangement uses TRBV6-1 and TRBJ2-1; TRBD2 aligns across 9 bases. CDR3 length equals 15 residues. Germline CDR1 is MNHNS and CDR2 is SASEGT. Losses at the gene ends were 5 bases for V and 3 bases for J; bases not matched to a gene: 5. CDR3 sequence: CASSRLADVYNEQFF. CDR3 DNA: TGTGCCAGCAGTAGACTAGCGGACGTCTACAATGAGCAGTTCTTC.

This clone was seen more than once but under ten times. This chain connects TRBV28 to TRBJ2-7, with D unresolved. This CDR3 is built from 8 residues. V lost 10 bases and J lost 6, with 4 bases in between. Germline values: CDR1 MDHEN, CDR2 SYDVKM. The CDR3 spells CATGEQYF. The CDR3 DNA is TGTGCCACCGGCGAGCAGTACTTC.